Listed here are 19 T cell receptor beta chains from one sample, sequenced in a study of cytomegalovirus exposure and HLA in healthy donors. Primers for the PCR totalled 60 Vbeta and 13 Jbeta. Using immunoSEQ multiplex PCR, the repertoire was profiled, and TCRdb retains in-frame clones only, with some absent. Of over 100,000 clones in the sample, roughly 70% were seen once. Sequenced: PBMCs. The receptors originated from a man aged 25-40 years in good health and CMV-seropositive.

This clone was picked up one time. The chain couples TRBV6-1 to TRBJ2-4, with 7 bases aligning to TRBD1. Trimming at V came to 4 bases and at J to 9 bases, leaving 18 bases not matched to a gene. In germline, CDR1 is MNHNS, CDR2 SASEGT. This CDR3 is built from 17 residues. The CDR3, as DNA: TGTGCCAGCAGTGCTACCCCAAGAGGGACAGAAGATCCCATTCAGTACTTC. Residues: CASSATPRGTEDPIQYF.

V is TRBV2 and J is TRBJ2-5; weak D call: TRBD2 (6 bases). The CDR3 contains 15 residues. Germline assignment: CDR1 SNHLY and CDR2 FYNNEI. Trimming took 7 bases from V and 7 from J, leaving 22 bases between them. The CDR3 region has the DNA TGTGCCAGCACGTCAAAGGCAGGAGGGCTCTCGACCCAGTACTTC. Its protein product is CASTSKAGGLSTQYF.

CDR3 residues: CASSLDGGVGTEAFF. The CDR3 DNA reads as TGTGCCAGCAGCTTAGATGGAGGGGTGGGCACTGAAGCTTTCTTT. The gene calls are TRBV7-9 and TRBJ1-1; TRBD1 might be the D (5 bases). V lost 1 base to trimming and J lost 4 bases, with 13 bases between them. CDR1 is SEHNR, CDR2 FQNEAQ, per germline (reference sequence). The CDR3 consists of 15 residues. The entire variable domain, with the rest obtained from reference TRBV7-9 and TRBJ1-1, is as follows: DTGVSQNPRHKITKRGQNVTFRCDPISEHNRLYWYRQTLGQGPEFLTYFQNEAQLEKSRLLSDRFSAERPKGSFSTLEIQRTEQGDSAMYLCASSLDGGVGTEAFFGQGTRLTVV.

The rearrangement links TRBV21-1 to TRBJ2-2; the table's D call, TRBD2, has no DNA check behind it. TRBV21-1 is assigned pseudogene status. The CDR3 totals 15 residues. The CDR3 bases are TGTGCCAGCAGCAAAGTCGGGAGTCCGGCCGGGGAGCTGTTTTTT. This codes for CASSKVGSPAGELFF.

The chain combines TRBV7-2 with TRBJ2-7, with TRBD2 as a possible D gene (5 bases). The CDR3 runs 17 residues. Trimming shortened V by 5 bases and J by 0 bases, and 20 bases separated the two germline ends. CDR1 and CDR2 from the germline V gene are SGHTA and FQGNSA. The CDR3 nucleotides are TGTGCCAGCAGCCAAGAGCGGCATCCTGCCTTCTCCTACGAGCAGTACTTC. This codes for CASSQERHPAFSYEQYF.

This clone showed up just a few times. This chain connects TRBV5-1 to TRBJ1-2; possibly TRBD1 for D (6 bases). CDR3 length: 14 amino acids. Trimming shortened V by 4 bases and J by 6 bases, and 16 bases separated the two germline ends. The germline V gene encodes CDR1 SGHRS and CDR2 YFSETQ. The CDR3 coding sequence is TGCGCCAGCAGCCCAACAGGGAGGGGGAATGGCTACACCTTC. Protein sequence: CASSPTGRGNGYTF.

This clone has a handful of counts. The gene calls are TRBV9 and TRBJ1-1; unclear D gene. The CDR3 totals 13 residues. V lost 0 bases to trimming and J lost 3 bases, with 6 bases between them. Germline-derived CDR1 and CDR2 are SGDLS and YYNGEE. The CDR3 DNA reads TGTGCCAGCAGCGTAGTGGCAGACACTGAAGCTTTCTTT. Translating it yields CASSVVADTEAFF. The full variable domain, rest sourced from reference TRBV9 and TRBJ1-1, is DSGVTQTPKHLITATGQRVTLRCSPRSGDLSVYWYQQSLDQGLQFLIQYYNGEERAKGNILERFSAQQFPDLHSELNLSSLELGDSALYFCASSVVADTEAFFGQGTRLTVV.

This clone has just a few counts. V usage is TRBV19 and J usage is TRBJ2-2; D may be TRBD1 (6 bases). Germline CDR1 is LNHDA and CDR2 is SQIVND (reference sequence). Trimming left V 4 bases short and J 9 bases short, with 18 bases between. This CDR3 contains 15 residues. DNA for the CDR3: TGTGCCAGTAGTAGTTTCCCTGGCAGGGGCCGGGAGCTGTTTTTT. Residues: CASSSFPGRGRELFF.

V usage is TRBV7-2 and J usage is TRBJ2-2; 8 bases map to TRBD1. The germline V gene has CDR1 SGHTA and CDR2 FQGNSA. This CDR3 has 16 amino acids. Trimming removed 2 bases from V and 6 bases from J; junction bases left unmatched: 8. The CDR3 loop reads CASSLRTGSGAGELFF. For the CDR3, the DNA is TGTGCCAGCAGCTTACGGACAGGGTCGGGCGCCGGGGAGCTGTTTTTT. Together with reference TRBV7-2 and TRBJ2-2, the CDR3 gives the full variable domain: GAGVSQSPSNKVTEKGKDVELRCDPISGHTALYWYRQSLGQGLEFLIYFQGNSAPDKSGLPSDRFSAERTGGSVSTLTIQRTQQEDSAVYLCASSLRTGSGAGELFFGEGSRLTVL.

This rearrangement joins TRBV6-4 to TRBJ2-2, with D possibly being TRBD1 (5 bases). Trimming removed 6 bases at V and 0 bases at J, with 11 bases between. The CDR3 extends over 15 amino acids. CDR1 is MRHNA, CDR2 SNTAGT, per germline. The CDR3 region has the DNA TGTGCCAGCAGCCCCGCCAGGGCGAACACCGGGGAGCTGTTTTTT. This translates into CASSPARANTGELFF.

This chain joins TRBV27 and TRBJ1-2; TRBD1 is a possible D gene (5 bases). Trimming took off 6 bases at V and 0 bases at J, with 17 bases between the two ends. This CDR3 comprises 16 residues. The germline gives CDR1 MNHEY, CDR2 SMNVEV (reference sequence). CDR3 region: CASRGGFGDANYGYTF. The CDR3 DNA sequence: TGTGCCAGCAGGGGGGGGTTTGGGGACGCTAACTATGGCTACACCTTC.

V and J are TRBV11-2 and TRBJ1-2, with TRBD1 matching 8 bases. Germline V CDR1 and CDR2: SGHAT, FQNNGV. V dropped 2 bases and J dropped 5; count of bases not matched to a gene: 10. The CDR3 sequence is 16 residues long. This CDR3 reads CASSLLIYRGVYGYTF. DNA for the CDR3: TGTGCCAGCAGCTTATTAATTTACAGGGGGGTTTATGGCTACACCTTC.

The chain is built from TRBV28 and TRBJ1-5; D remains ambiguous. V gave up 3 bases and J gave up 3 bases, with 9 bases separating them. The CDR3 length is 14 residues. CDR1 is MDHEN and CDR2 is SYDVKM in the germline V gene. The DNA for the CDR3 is TGTGCCAGCAGTTTCGCCAGGAACAATCAGCCCCAGCATTTT. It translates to CASSFARNNQPQHF.

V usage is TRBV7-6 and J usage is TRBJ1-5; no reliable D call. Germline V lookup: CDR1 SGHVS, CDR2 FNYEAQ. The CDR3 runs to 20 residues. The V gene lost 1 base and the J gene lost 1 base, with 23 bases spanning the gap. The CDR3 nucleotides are TGTGCCAGCAGCTTAGTTAGGTACCACAGTTGCCATATAAGCAATCAGCCCCAGCATTTT. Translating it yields CASSLVRYHSCHISNQPQHF.

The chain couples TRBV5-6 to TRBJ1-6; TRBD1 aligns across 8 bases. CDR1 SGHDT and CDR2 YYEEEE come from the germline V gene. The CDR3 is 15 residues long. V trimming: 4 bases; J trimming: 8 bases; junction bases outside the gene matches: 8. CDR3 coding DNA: TGTGCCAGCAGCGCGACAGGGGCTGGGGATTCACCCCTCCACTTT. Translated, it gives CASSATGAGDSPLHF.

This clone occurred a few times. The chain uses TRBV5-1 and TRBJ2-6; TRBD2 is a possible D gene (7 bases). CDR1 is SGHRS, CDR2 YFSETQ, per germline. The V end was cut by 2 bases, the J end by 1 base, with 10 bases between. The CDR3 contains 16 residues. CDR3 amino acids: CASSLGGGSGANVLTF. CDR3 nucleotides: TGCGCCAGCAGCTTAGGGGGGGGGTCTGGGGCCAACGTCCTGACTTTC. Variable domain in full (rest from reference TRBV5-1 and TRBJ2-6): KAGVTQTPRYLIKTRGQQVTLSCSPISGHRSVSWYQQTPGQGLQFLFEYFSETQRNKGNFPGRFSGRQFSNSRSEMNVSTLELGDSALYLCASSLGGGSGANVLTFGAGSRLTVL.

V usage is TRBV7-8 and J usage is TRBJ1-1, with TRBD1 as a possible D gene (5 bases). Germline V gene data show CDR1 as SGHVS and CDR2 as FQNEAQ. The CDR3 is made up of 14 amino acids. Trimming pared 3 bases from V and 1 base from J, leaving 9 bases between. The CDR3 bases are TGTGCCAGCAGCTTGGGGGGACGGAACACTGAAGCTTTCTTT. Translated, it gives CASSLGGRNTEAFF.

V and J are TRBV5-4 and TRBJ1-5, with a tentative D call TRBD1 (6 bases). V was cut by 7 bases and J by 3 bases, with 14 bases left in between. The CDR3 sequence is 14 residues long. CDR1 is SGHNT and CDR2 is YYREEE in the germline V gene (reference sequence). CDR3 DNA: TGTGCCAGCGGCGAGGGGGGGGTCAATCAGCCCCAGCATTTT. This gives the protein CASGEGGVNQPQHF.

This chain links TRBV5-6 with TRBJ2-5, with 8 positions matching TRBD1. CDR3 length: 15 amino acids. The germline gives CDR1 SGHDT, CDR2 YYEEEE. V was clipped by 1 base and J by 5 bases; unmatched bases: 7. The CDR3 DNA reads TGTGCCAGCAGCTTGTCAGGGGGCGGGCGGGAGACCCAGTACTTC. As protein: CASSLSGGGRETQYF.